The 20 T cell receptor beta chains below come from one sample, sequenced in a study of T cells in Graves' hyperthyroidism and ophthalmopathy. Amplification yielded TCR beta CDR3 regions, with RNA transcripts as the source. Using the HTBI primer set, a first-round RT-PCR was run on the TCR CDR3. Each CDR3 protein gets one entry after TCRdb re-called the multiplex PCR reads with MiXCR. The repertoire holds approximately 210,000 distinct CDR3 sequences, with under 20% as singletons. Material for sequencing was blood. The source of these receptors is a man between 50 and 59 years old with Graves' hyperthyroidism.

The table lists this clonotype with a few counts. The V call is TRBV28, the J call TRBJ2-7; 8 nucleotides line up with TRBD1. J lost 6 bases, V lost 5 bases, and 6 bases had no gene match. The CDR3 runs to 13 residues. Germline CDR1 and CDR2: MDHEN and SYDVKM. CDR3 in DNA: TGTGCCAGCAGTCCCGGACAGGGCGGCGAGCAGTACTTC. Translation gives CASSPGQGGEQYF.

This clonotype was recorded a few times. V and J are TRBV5-1 and TRBJ1-1, with 7 bases lining up with TRBD1. CDR1 and CDR2 from the germline V gene are SGHRS and YFSETQ. The CDR3 sequence is 13 residues long. The V gene end was trimmed by 4 bases and the J gene end by 5 bases; junction bases not matched to a gene: 5. The CDR3 nucleotides are TGCGCCAGCAGCCAAACAGGGGAGACTGAAGCTTTCTTT. Translated, it gives CASSQTGETEAFF.

This clonotype was detected ten times or more. V is TRBV11-2 and J is TRBJ2-5, with D unresolved. Germline V gene lookup returns CDR1 SGHAT and CDR2 FQNNGV. The CDR3 spans 15 residues. V lost 0 bases and J 2 bases, leaving 10 bases between the germline ends. CDR3 protein: CASSLDPTRQETQYF. CDR3 nucleotide sequence: TGTGCCAGCAGCTTAGACCCCACGAGGCAAGAGACCCAGTACTTC.

This clonotype came up a few times. V is TRBV7-3 and J is TRBJ2-1; TRBD2 aligns across 11 bases. The length of the CDR3 is 15 residues. Trimming removed 2 bases from V and 6 bases from J; junction bases left unmatched: 3. Germline CDR1 reads SGHTA; CDR2 reads FQGTGA. In DNA form, the CDR3 reads TGTGCCAGCAGCTTATTTAGCGGGAGGGGCAATGAGCAGTTCTTC. Translating gives CASSLFSGRGNEQFF.

This clonotype was seen repeatedly, ten times or more. The chain employs TRBV6-1 and TRBJ2-5, with D possibly being TRBD2 (5 bases). There are 15 residues in the CDR3. V gave up 6 bases and J gave up 1 base, with 15 bases separating them. The germline V gene has CDR1 MNHNS and CDR2 SASEGT. The CDR3 protein is CASSPRTRAQETQYF. The CDR3 region has the DNA TGTGCCAGCAGCCCTCGGACTCGCGCCCAAGAGACCCAGTACTTC.

This clonotype came up many times. The rearrangement links TRBV5-1 to TRBJ2-1; possibly TRBD2 for D (6 bases). Per germline, CDR1 SGHRS and CDR2 YFSETQ. V was cut by 4 bases and J by 5 bases, with 16 bases left in between. The CDR3 runs to 15 residues. Written as DNA, the CDR3 is TGCGCCAGCAGCCCCGGTGGGGCGGGGAACAATGAGCAGTTCTTC. Its protein is CASSPGGAGNNEQFF.

This clonotype was detected ten times or more. This chain uses TRBV12-3 or TRBV12-4 with TRBJ1-4; no clear D. The CDR3 spans 13 residues. V lost 4 bases and J 11 bases, leaving 14 bases between the germline ends. In DNA, the CDR3 is TGTGCCAGCAGTTCGGGGTCCCCAGAGAAACTGTTTTTT. It yields the protein CASSSGSPEKLFF.

This clonotype was seen repeatedly, ten times or more. V gene TRBV2 combines with J gene TRBJ2-2; D might be TRBD1 or TRBD2, each matching 5 bases. The CDR3 is made up of 16 amino acids. The germline gives CDR1 SNHLY, CDR2 FYNNEI. V was pared by 6 bases and J by 7 bases, with 21 bases between. Written as DNA, the CDR3 is TGTGCCAGCAGGGATTTCAACTGGGACGTCGGCGGGGAGCTGTTTTTT. This sequence encodes CASRDFNWDVGGELFF.

The chain carries TRBV11-2 and TRBJ1-2; tentative D call: TRBD1 (6 bases). Germline values: CDR1 SGHAT, CDR2 FQNNGV. CDR3 size: 13 residues. Trimming stripped 3 bases from V and 7 bases from J, with 12 bases between. CDR3 protein: CASSFYRVGGYTF. CDR3 nucleotide sequence: TGTGCCAGCAGCTTCTACAGGGTCGGTGGCTACACCTTC.

The chain joins TRBV7-9 to TRBJ1-3, with a possible D match to TRBD1 (5 bases). The CDR3 sequence is 13 residues long. V lost 3 bases, J lost 4 bases, and 7 bases lay in between. Germline values: CDR1 SEHNR, CDR2 FQNEAQ (reference sequence). CDR3 region: CASSLGPGNTIYF. DNA of the CDR3: TGTGCCAGCAGCTTGGGGCCGGGAAACACCATATATTTT.

J is TRBJ1-5 and V is TRBV2; D unclear. Germline V lookup: CDR1 SNHLY, CDR2 FYNNEI. The CDR3 sequence is 14 residues long. Trimming took off 3 bases at V and 6 bases at J, with 12 bases between the two ends. CDR3 region: CASSETGRAQPQHF. The CDR3 DNA sequence: TGTGCCAGCAGTGAGACGGGGAGGGCTCAGCCCCAGCATTTT.

This clonotype was found many times. The CDR3 bases are TGTGCCATCAGTGGCACAGCTAACACTGAAGCTTTCTTT. This translates into CAISGTANTEAFF. V gene TRBV10-3 combines with J gene TRBJ1-1; D gene ambiguous. The CDR3 loop spans 13 amino acids. The germline V gene encodes CDR1 ENHRY and CDR2 SYGVKD. The germline V and J ends were trimmed by 4 bases and 2 bases, with 8 bases remaining between them.

In this sample, this clonotype turned up many times. This rearrangement joins TRBV28 to TRBJ1-2, with TRBD1 matching over 7 bases. This CDR3 has 16 amino acids. Germline values: CDR1 MDHEN, CDR2 SYDVKM. V lost 8 bases and J lost 6; bases outside the gene matches: 18. CDR3 residues: CASASRTGWAFNGYTF. CDR3 nucleotide sequence: TGTGCCAGCGCGTCGCGGACAGGCTGGGCTTTTAATGGCTACACCTTC.

This clonotype came up a few times. The chain uses TRBV7-3 and TRBJ2-3, with 9 bases aligning to TRBD1. This CDR3 has 20 amino acids. Losses at the gene ends were 5 bases for V and 4 bases for J; bases not matched to a gene: 22. CDR1 is SGHTA, CDR2 FQGTGA, per germline. Here the CDR3 DNA reads TGTGCCAGCAGCGACCAAAAAGGACAGGGGTTTTTGCTTCGGCCAGATACGCAGTATTTT. Translated: CASSDQKGQGFLLRPDTQYF.

The chain is built from TRBV20-1 and TRBJ2-3; 11 nucleotides line up with TRBD2. J lost 6 bases, V lost 3 bases, and 8 bases had no gene match. Germline values: CDR1 DFQATT, CDR2 SNEGSKA (reference sequence). CDR3 size: 15 residues. DNA of the CDR3: TGCAGTGCTAGTCTAGCGGGAGGCTCTAGCGATACGCAGTATTTT. Its protein is CSASLAGGSSDTQYF.

The table lists this clonotype with many counts. This chain joins TRBV7-2 and TRBJ2-3, with TRBD2 matching over 10 bases. Trimming cost V 1 base and J 4 bases; bases outside gene matches: 8. CDR1 SGHTA and CDR2 FQGNSA come from the germline V gene. The CDR3 extends over 17 amino acids. CDR3 nucleotides: TGTGCCAGCAGCTTAGGTCCTAGCGGGAGTAATTCAGATACGCAGTATTTT. It codes for CASSLGPSGSNSDTQYF. The whole variable domain, remainder taken from reference TRBV7-2 and TRBJ2-3, is GAGVSQSPSNKVTEKGKDVELRCDPISGHTALYWYRQSLGQGLEFLIYFQGNSAPDKSGLPSDRFSAERTGGSVSTLTIQRTQQEDSAVYLCASSLGPSGSNSDTQYFGPGTRLTVL.

In its sample, this clonotype was seen once. The chain combines TRBV2 with TRBJ2-6; no reliable D call. V lost 8 bases to trimming and J lost 0 bases, with 5 bases between them. CDR1 is SNHLY and CDR2 is FYNNEI in the germline V gene. CDR3 length equals 13 residues. CDR3 DNA sequence: TGTGCCAGCGGTCGCTCTGGGGCCAACGTCCTGACTTTC. Its protein product is CASGRSGANVLTF.

This clonotype was counted many times. The J gene is TRBJ2-3, the V gene TRBV11-3; TRBD1 might be the D (6 bases). The germline V and J ends were trimmed by 5 bases and 4 bases, with 7 bases remaining between them. The germline gives CDR1 SGHNT, CDR2 YENEEA. The CDR3 has 12 amino acids. The CDR3 nucleotides are TGTGCCAGCAGCAGACAGGCAGATACGCAGTATTTT. This codes for CASSRQADTQYF.

This clonotype was detected only a few times. The chain recombines TRBV5-1 with TRBJ2-5; 9 positions match TRBD1. Germline V gene data show CDR1 as SGHRS and CDR2 as YFSETQ. The CDR3 spans 16 residues. The V and J ends lost 0 bases and 4 bases, in that order; junction bases with no gene match: 7. CDR3 sequence reads: CASSLAGTGFGETQYF. In DNA form, the CDR3 reads TGCGCCAGCAGCTTGGCGGGGACAGGGTTTGGAGAGACCCAGTACTTC.

This clonotype was counted a single time. J is TRBJ1-5 and V is TRBV2, with unresolved D. Trimming stripped 5 bases from V and 3 bases from J, with 8 bases between. The CDR3 loop spans 13 amino acids. Germline CDR1 and CDR2: SNHLY and FYNNEI. The CDR3 nucleotides read TGTGCCAGCAGTCAGGATATCAATCAGCCCCAGCATTTT. This encodes CASSQDINQPQHF.